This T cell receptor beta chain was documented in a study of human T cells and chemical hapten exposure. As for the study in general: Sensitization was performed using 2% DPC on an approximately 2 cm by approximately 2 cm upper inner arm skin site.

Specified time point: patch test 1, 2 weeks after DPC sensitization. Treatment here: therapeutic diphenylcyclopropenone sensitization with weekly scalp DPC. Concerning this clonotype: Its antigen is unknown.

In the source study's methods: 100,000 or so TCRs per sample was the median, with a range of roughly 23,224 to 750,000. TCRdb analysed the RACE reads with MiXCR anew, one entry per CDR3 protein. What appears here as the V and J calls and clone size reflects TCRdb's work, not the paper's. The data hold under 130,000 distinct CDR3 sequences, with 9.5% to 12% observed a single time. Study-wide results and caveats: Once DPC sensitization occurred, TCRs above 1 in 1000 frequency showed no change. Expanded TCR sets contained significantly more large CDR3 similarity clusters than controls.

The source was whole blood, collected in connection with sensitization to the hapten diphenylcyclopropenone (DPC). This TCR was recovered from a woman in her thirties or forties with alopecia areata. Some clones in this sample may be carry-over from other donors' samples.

The CDR3 loop reads CASSPLPGGAFF. CDR3 bases: TGTGCCAGCTCACCCCTTCCGGGGGGGGCTTTCTTT. The rearrangement links TRBV18 to TRBJ1-1; maybe TRBD1 (5 bases). CDR1 is KGHSH and CDR2 is LQKENI in the germline V gene. Between the trimmed V and J ends, which lost 3 bases and 11 bases, there was a span of 13 bases. The CDR3 is 12 amino acids.